A selection of T cell receptor beta chains follows, all from one sample in a study of technical replicates of blood from a few donors. Measured with immunoSEQ multiplex PCR; TCRdb has only the in-frame clones, and not every one. The repertoire holds 11,000 to 15,000 clones, with approximately 88% as singletons. Material: PBMCs. The receptors shown here come from a human donor in good health. Each CDR3 is given with its conserved first and last residue. D genes are given only for firm matches. Size values are once, few and many counts, or a class for expanded clones, and some rows have none.

TRBV19	TRBJ2-1	-	once	CASSTRTYNEQFF	TGTGCCAGTAGTACGCGAACCTACAATGAGCAGTTCTTC
TRBV7-3	TRBJ2-3	TRBD2	-	CASSPGLAGITQYF	TGTGCCAGCAGCCCGGGACTAGCGGGAATTACGCAGTATTTT
TRBV1	TRBJ1-5	-	-	CTSSQVGTRLKNSNQPQHF	TGCACCAGCAGCCAAGTGGGGACACGTCTAAAGAATAGCAATCAGCCCCAGCATTTT
TRBV4-1	TRBJ2-2	-	-	CASSQEWRSGELFF	TGCGCCAGCAGCCAAGAATGGAGATCTGGGGAGCTGTTTTTT
TRBV5-1	TRBJ2-2	TRBD2	-	CASSASLAGAGGELFF	TGCGCCAGCAGCGCCAGTCTAGCGGGAGCGGGCGGGGAGCTGTTTTTT
TRBV7-9	TRBJ2-7	-	-	CASSPGQSYEQYF	TGTGCCAGCAGCCCTGGACAGTCCTACGAGCAGTACTTC
TRBV11-3	TRBJ2-7	-	-	CASSLRGAGDYEQYF	TGTGCCAGCAGCTTAAGAGGAGCAGGGGACTACGAGCAGTACTTC
TRBV15	TRBJ2-3	TRBD2	-	CATSREGTSGADTQYF	TGTGCCACCAGCAGAGAAGGGACTAGCGGGGCAGATACGCAGTATTTT
TRBV30	TRBJ1-5	TRBD1	few	CACTGGGNQPQHF	TGTGCCTGCACAGGGGGCGGCAATCAGCCCCAGCATTTT
TRBV30	TRBJ2-1	TRBD2	-	CAWSLTGLVQSEQFF	TGTGCCTGGAGCCTGACGGGACTAGTACAAAGTGAGCAGTTCTTC
TRBV11-2	TRBJ2-7	TRBD1	-	CASSLGTGTNYEQYF	TGTGCCAGCAGCTTAGGGACAGGCACGAACTACGAGCAGTACTTC
TRBV5-4	TRBJ2-7	TRBD2	-	CASSPGLAGGSYEQYF	TGTGCCAGCAGCCCGGGACTAGCGGGGGGGTCCTACGAGCAGTACTTC
TRBV7-9	TRBJ2-1	TRBD2	-	CASSLEPGLANEQFF	TGTGCCAGCAGCTTAGAACCGGGACTAGCGAATGAGCAGTTCTTC
TRBV7-3	TRBJ1-2	TRBD1	-	CASSEQGVGSYGYTF	TGTGCCAGCAGCGAACAGGGGGTAGGGAGCTATGGCTACACCTTC
TRBV6-5	TRBJ2-5	-	-	CASRTGDQETQYF	TGTGCCAGCAGGACAGGCGACCAAGAGACCCAGTACTTC
TRBV7-6	TRBJ2-7	-	-	CASMLTGGGSEQYF	TGTGCCAGCATGCTTACAGGGGGAGGGAGCGAGCAGTACTTC
TRBV2	TRBJ1-2	-	-	CASSEGMTAFYGYTF	TGTGCCAGCAGTGAAGGAATGACAGCTTTTTATGGCTACACCTTC
TRBV6-6	TRBJ1-5	-	-	CASSRGFQPQHF	TGTGCCAGCAGTAGGGGCTTTCAGCCCCAGCATTTT
TRBV6-1	TRBJ2-2	TRBD2	-	CASSREGVPGELFF	TGTGCCAGCAGTAGGGAGGGAGTCCCAGGGGAGCTGTTTTTT
TRBV5-6	TRBJ2-2	-	-	CASSFQSLRAEAGELFF	TGTGCCAGCAGCTTCCAGTCTCTACGGGCGGAGGCCGGGGAGCTGTTTTTT
TRBV28	TRBJ2-7	-	-	CASSFNSEQYF	TGTGCCAGCAGTTTCAATAGCGAGCAGTACTTC
TRBV4-2	TRBJ1-5	-	-	CASSRAGNQPQHF	TGTGCCAGCAGCCGAGCAGGAAATCAGCCCCAGCATTTT
TRBV6-5	TRBJ1-4	-	once	CASSYSPGVREKLFF	TGTGCCAGCAGTTACTCTCCAGGGGTACGGGAAAAACTGTTTTTT
TRBV4-1	TRBJ2-1	-	-	CASSQDPRSVTYNEQFF	TGCGCCAGCAGCCAAGACCCCAGGTCAGTGACCTACAATGAGCAGTTCTTC
TRBV28	TRBJ2-7	TRBD2	-	CASSSIAGGTYEQYF	TGTGCCAGCAGTTCCATAGCGGGAGGGACCTACGAGCAGTACTTC
TRBV27	TRBJ2-3	TRBD1	-	CASSLNRGLGTDTQYF	TGTGCCAGCAGTTTAAACAGGGGGCTGGGCACAGATACGCAGTATTTT
TRBV18	TRBJ2-1	TRBD1	-	CASSGQGGNEQFF	TGTGCCAGCTCCGGACAGGGAGGCAATGAGCAGTTCTTC